These 5 T cell receptor beta chains share one sample of origin, sequenced in a study of blood T cells in healthy people across ages. Primed by a sample-barcoded 5' primer and a J-beta primer mix, a second PCR proceeded for roughly 7 to 12 cycles. Via MiXCR, TCRdb re-called the 5' RACE reads, giving one row per CDR3 protein. This sample has 950,000 to 1,200,000 distinct CDR3 sequences, with more than 30% found just once. The specimen sequenced was blood. These receptors all stem from a man between 18 and 29 years old in good health.

This clonotype occurred once. At one of its ends the junction is not consistent with the germline gene, which may arise from a read error. V usage is TRBV12-3 or TRBV12-4 and J usage is TRBJ2-3; 8 bases are shared with TRBD2. The length of the CDR3 is 14 residues. The CDR3 DNA reads as TGTGCCAGCCTCCCGGGACTAGGCACAGATACGGAGTATTTT. Translating gives CASLPGLGTDTEYF.

This clonotype has a handful of counts. The CDR3 loop is CASSHIAGSPQDTQYF. The CDR3 DNA follows: TGTGCCAGCAGCCACATAGCGGGGAGCCCCCAGGATACGCAGTATTTT. This chain joins TRBV3-1 and TRBJ2-3; the match to TRBD2 covers 8 bases. CDR1 and CDR2 (germline): LGHDT, YNNKEL (reference sequence). With V trimmed by 3 bases and J by 6 bases, 11 bases remained unmatched. There are 16 residues in the CDR3.

V gene TRBV6-5 combines with J gene TRBJ1-2; D perhaps matches TRBD1 (6 bases). Trimming left V 6 bases short and J 5 bases short, with 13 bases between. This CDR3 contains 13 residues. Per germline, CDR1 MNHEY and CDR2 SVGAGI. DNA of the CDR3: TGTGCCAGCAGGCACAGGGCCACTTATGGCTACACCTTC. Residues: CASRHRATYGYTF.

The CDR3 loop is CATSTHPRTGQTQYF. CDR3 nucleotide sequence: TGTGCCACCAGCACGCATCCTCGGACAGGGCAGACGCAGTATTTT. J is TRBJ2-3 and V is TRBV15, with 8 bases fitting TRBD1. CDR3 length: 15 amino acids. CDR1 LNHNV and CDR2 YYDKDF come from the germline V gene (reference sequence). The ends lost 4 bases at V and 9 bases at J; junction bases unmatched: 12.

In the case of this clonotype: Lacking the conserved final phenylalanine or tryptophan, this CDR3 likely reflects a read error. Because the CDR3's place on the DNA is in doubt, the DNA is left out and the CDR3 is given as listed by TCRdb. The V gene is TRBV21-1, the J gene TRBJ2-1; no check of the table's D call, TRBD1, against the DNA was made. TRBV21-1 constitutes a pseudogene. Inclusive of both ends, the CDR3 amounts to 16 amino acids. CDR3 residues: CASNNKTDRVPMSSSS.